One sample yielded the 32 T cell receptor beta chains listed below, sequenced in a study of shared clonotypes between healthy human individuals. Profiled with immunoSEQ multiplex PCR; TCRdb holds only in-frame clones, not every one. This sample has about 2.1 million clones, with 93% found just once. CD45RO negativity and positive selection for CCR7 defined naive CD8 cells, a population that excluded terminally differentiated effector memory CD45RA+ cells. Sample: naive CD8+ T cells from PBMCs. These TCRs come from a man aged 18 to 30 in good health. Some clones in this sample may be carry-over from other donors' samples.

The V gene is TRBV9, the J gene TRBJ1-5; 11 positions match TRBD1. Germline CDR1 SGDLS, CDR2 YYNGEE. V lost 4 bases, J lost 6 bases, and 6 bases stayed unmatched. This CDR3 is 15 amino acids long. As DNA, the CDR3 is TGTGCCAGCAGCATAGGACAGGGGGCGTCTCAGCCCCAGCATTTT. Protein product: CASSIGQGASQPQHF.

The DNA for the CDR3 is TGTGCCAGCACGCCCCGCCCGGGGATCAATGAGCAGTTCTTC. Translation: CASTPRPGINEQFF. The J gene is TRBJ2-1, the V gene TRBV27, with D possibly being TRBD2 (5 bases). The CDR3 totals 14 residues. Deletions cut 7 bases from V and 6 bases from J, with 16 bases between. Germline CDR1 and CDR2: MNHEY and SMNVEV (reference sequence).

This clone came up once. The J gene is TRBJ2-2, the V gene TRBV15; a possible D gene is TRBD2 (6 bases). The CDR3 is 16 amino acids. Per germline, CDR1 LNHNV and CDR2 YYDKDF (reference sequence). Trimming pared 0 bases from V and 5 bases from J, leaving 13 bases between. The CDR3 DNA reads TGTGCCACCAGCAGAGATTTTGCCGGGGGAACCGGGGAGCTGTTTTTT. Residues: CATSRDFAGGTGELFF.

The chain has TRBV10-3 and TRBJ2-5; D is perhaps TRBD2 (6 bases). Germline values: CDR1 ENHRY, CDR2 SYGVKD. Deletions cut 2 bases from V and 4 bases from J, with 17 bases between. This CDR3 has 16 residues. CDR3 region: CAISEPPRESSETQYF. The CDR3 DNA follows: TGTGCCATCAGTGAGCCCCCCCGGGAGTCCTCAGAGACCCAGTACTTC.

In this sample, this clone turned up once. Distinct nucleotide sequences in the sample also encode this CDR3. The rearrangement links TRBV7-2 to TRBJ2-7; TRBD2 matches at 10 bases. V shed 3 bases and J 4 bases; nucleotides not matched to a gene: 3. The CDR3 is made up of 14 amino acids. Germline lookup yields CDR1 SGHTA and CDR2 FQGNSA. In nucleotides, the CDR3 is TGTGCCAGCAGCTTTTCTAGCGGGAGTTACGAGCAGTACTTC. Translation: CASSFSSGSYEQYF.

A remark on this clone: This CDR3 is also generated by other DNA sequences in the sample. The J gene is TRBJ1-4, the V gene TRBV30; D possibly corresponds to TRBD1 (6 bases). V was cut by 0 bases and J by 5 bases, with 10 bases left in between. The germline CDR1 and CDR2 sequences are GTSNPN and SVGIG (reference sequence). The CDR3 extends over 14 amino acids. CDR3 DNA: TGTGCCTGGAGTGTACTTGGGACAAATGAAAAACTGTTTTTT. Translating it yields CAWSVLGTNEKLFF.

V and J are TRBV12-2 and TRBJ2-7; the table's D call, TRBD1, has no DNA check behind it. TRBV12-2 is a pseudogene. The CDR3 is 14 residues long. In DNA form, the CDR3 reads TGTGCAAGTCGGCCCCGCACAGGGAAAGGCGAGCAGTACTTC. Encoded protein: CASRPRTGKGEQYF.

As for this clone: Additional DNA sequences in this sample encode the identical CDR3. The chain joins TRBV4-1 to TRBJ1-1; maybe TRBD1 (5 bases). Germline values: CDR1 MGHRA, CDR2 YSYEKL. V was shortened by 0 bases and J by 5 bases, with 13 bases between the two germline ends. The CDR3 is made up of 15 amino acids. The CDR3 here is CASSQEEGRGTEAFF. The CDR3 bases are TGCGCCAGCAGCCAAGAAGAGGGGAGGGGAACTGAAGCTTTCTTT.

The chain carries TRBV27 and TRBJ1-1; the D is unclear. The V end lost 5 bases, the J end lost 3 bases, and 10 bases lay between the germline ends. Germline loops: CDR1 MNHEY, CDR2 SMNVEV (reference sequence). This CDR3 contains 13 residues. The CDR3 loop reads CASSPYLDTEAFF. In nucleotides, the CDR3 is TGTGCCAGCAGTCCCTACCTCGACACTGAAGCTTTCTTT.

The gene calls are TRBV27 and TRBJ2-7; tentative D call: TRBD1 (6 bases). The germline gives CDR1 MNHEY, CDR2 SMNVEV (reference sequence). There are 15 residues in the CDR3. V shed 6 bases and J shed 3 bases, with 18 bases lying between them. CDR3 in amino acids: CASSPTVQGGYEQYF. CDR3 bases: TGTGCCAGCAGCCCCACCGTACAGGGTGGCTACGAGCAGTACTTC.

The chain recombines TRBV5-4 with TRBJ1-1, with 7 nucleotides matching TRBD1. The CDR3 consists of 16 residues. Germline CDR1 is SGHNT and CDR2 is YYREEE (reference sequence). The V and J ends lost 2 bases and 1 base, in that order; junction bases with no gene match: 8. The CDR3 here is CASSLFPGTENTEAFF. The CDR3 DNA reads as TGTGCCAGCAGCTTATTTCCCGGGACAGAGAACACTGAAGCTTTCTTT.

In regard to this clone: Other DNA sequences in the same sample also yield this CDR3. The chain links TRBV9 to TRBJ2-5; D ambiguous. The V gene lost 0 bases and the J gene lost 1 base, with 7 bases spanning the gap. This CDR3 comprises 14 residues. CDR1 is SGDLS and CDR2 is YYNGEE in the germline V gene. CDR3 protein: CASSVGRVQETQYF. CDR3 coding DNA: TGTGCCAGCAGCGTAGGACGGGTCCAAGAGACCCAGTACTTC.

Of note for this clone: Other DNA sequences in the sample encode the same CDR3. V gene TRBV6-1 combines with J gene TRBJ2-7, with D hard to call. Trimming left V 2 bases short and J 2 bases short, with 7 bases between. Per the germline V gene, CDR1 is MNHNS and CDR2 is SASEGT. The CDR3 is 13 amino acids. The CDR3 coding sequence is TGTGCCAGCAGTGAAAGCTTCGCCTACGAGCAGTACTTC. Translation gives CASSESFAYEQYF.

The rearrangement joins TRBV18 to TRBJ2-7, with D possibly matching TRBD1 (7 bases). The germline V gene encodes CDR1 KGHSH and CDR2 LQKENI. Between the trimmed V and J ends, which lost 3 bases and 3 bases, there was a span of 21 bases. The CDR3 has 17 amino acids. The CDR3 here is CASSPSGGTAGGYEQYF. CDR3 in DNA: TGTGCCAGCTCACCCTCTGGAGGGACAGCCGGTGGCTACGAGCAGTACTTC.

V gene TRBV10-3 combines with J gene TRBJ2-7; D is perhaps TRBD2 (7 bases). The V gene lost 6 bases and the J gene lost 0 bases, with 15 bases spanning the gap. The CDR3 spans 15 residues. Germline lookup yields CDR1 ENHRY and CDR2 SYGVKD. The CDR3 DNA sequence: TGTGCCATCAGCGGGGGCGGCGGGAGCTCCTACGAGCAGTACTTC. Its translation is CAISGGGGSSYEQYF.

For this clone: The identical CDR3 is also encoded by other nucleotide sequences in the sample. The V gene is TRBV5-4, the J gene TRBJ2-5; D not certain. V shed 0 bases and J shed 0 bases, with 6 bases lying between them. The germline gives CDR1 SGHNT, CDR2 YYREEE (reference sequence). The CDR3 consists of 14 residues. CDR3 region: CASSLGGYQETQYF. For the CDR3, the DNA is TGTGCCAGCAGCTTGGGGGGATACCAAGAGACCCAGTACTTC. Drawing the rest from reference TRBV5-4 and TRBJ2-5, the complete variable domain is ETGVTQSPTHLIKTRGQQVTLRCSSQSGHNTVSWYQQALGQGPQFIFQYYREEENGRGNFPPRFSGLQFPNYSSELNVNALELDDSALYLCASSLGGYQETQYFGPGTRLLVL.

This chain links TRBV28 with TRBJ2-3, with D unresolved. V was cut by 2 bases and J by 2 bases, with 11 bases left in between. CDR3 length equals 15 residues. Germline values: CDR1 MDHEN, CDR2 SYDVKM. The CDR3 loop reads CASSLGQEYTDTQYF. The CDR3 coding sequence is TGTGCCAGCAGTTTAGGCCAGGAGTACACAGATACGCAGTATTTT. The full variable domain, rest sourced from reference TRBV28 and TRBJ2-3, is DVKVTQSSRYLVKRTGEKVFLECVQDMDHENMFWYRQDPGLGLRLIYFSYDVKMKEKGDIPEGYSVSREKKERFSLILESASTNQTSMYLCASSLGQEYTDTQYFGPGTRLTVL.

V gene TRBV28 combines with J gene TRBJ1-5; 7 nucleotides agree with TRBD1. The CDR3 loop spans 15 amino acids. Germline assignment: CDR1 MDHEN and CDR2 SYDVKM. With V trimmed by 6 bases and J by 6 bases, 11 bases remained unmatched. The CDR3: CASRETGTGGQPQHF. The CDR3 nucleotides are TGTGCCAGCAGAGAGACAGGGACTGGCGGTCAGCCCCAGCATTTT.

V gene TRBV11-2 combines with J gene TRBJ2-7, with a tentative D call TRBD1 (6 bases). CDR1 SGHAT and CDR2 FQNNGV come from the germline V gene. The CDR3 has 18 amino acids. The V gene lost 5 bases and the J gene lost 2 bases, with 25 bases spanning the gap. The CDR3, as DNA: TGTGCCAGCAGCCGTCCCCGCGGTCAGGGGCAGGCAACCTACGAGCAGTACTTC. Protein product: CASSRPRGQGQATYEQYF.

V gene TRBV20-1 combines with J gene TRBJ2-1, with D uncertain. Looked up from germline, CDR1 is DFQATT and CDR2 is SNEGSKA (reference sequence). CDR3 length equals 11 residues. V shed 1 base and J shed 6 bases, with 4 bases lying between them. The CDR3 is CSARVFNEQFF. Written as DNA, the CDR3 is TGCAGTGCTAGAGTATTCAATGAGCAGTTCTTC.

The V and J genes are TRBV7-9 and TRBJ2-1, with a tentative D call TRBD2 (7 bases). The V end was cut by 5 bases, the J end by 5 bases, with 16 bases between. The germline CDR1 and CDR2 sequences are SEHNR and FQNEAQ (reference sequence). The CDR3 runs 15 residues. The CDR3 spells CASSPARGLNNEQFF. The CDR3 DNA reads TGTGCCAGCAGCCCAGCCAGGGGACTAAACAATGAGCAGTTCTTC. The full variable domain, completed using reference TRBV7-9 and TRBJ2-1, is DTGVSQNPRHKITKRGQNVTFRCDPISEHNRLYWYRQTLGQGPEFLTYFQNEAQLEKSRLLSDRFSAERPKGSFSTLEIQRTEQGDSAMYLCASSPARGLNNEQFFGPGTRLTVL.

The chain is built from TRBV25-1 and TRBJ2-7; TRBD1 matches at 9 bases. Per the germline V gene, CDR1 is MGHDK and CDR2 is SYGVNS. Trimming took 4 bases from V and 4 from J; bases not matched to a gene: 8. This CDR3 spans 15 amino acids. DNA of the CDR3: TGTGCCAGCAGTGGGAATAGGGACAGGGTTTACGAGCAGTACTTC. Translated: CASSGNRDRVYEQYF.

The sample holds one count of this clone. The chain uses TRBV27 and TRBJ1-1; a possible D gene is TRBD1 (5 bases). CDR3 length equals 15 residues. Germline assignment: CDR1 MNHEY and CDR2 SMNVEV (reference sequence). V was cut by 8 bases and J by 1 base, with 17 bases left in between. The CDR3 is CASLVVGLWNTEAFF. DNA of the CDR3: TGTGCCAGCCTTGTAGTGGGACTATGGAACACTGAAGCTTTCTTT.

This clone was seen only once. V is TRBV13 and J is TRBJ2-3; TRBD2 aligns across 7 bases. After removal of 5 bases from V and 6 bases from J, the junction contained 17 bases not matched to a gene. Germline V lookup: CDR1 PRHDT, CDR2 FYEKMQ (reference sequence). This CDR3 contains 17 residues. CDR3 residues: CASSQKTGLRRSDTQYF. The CDR3 bases are TGTGCCAGCAGCCAGAAAACGGGACTACGTCGGAGTGATACGCAGTATTTT.

The chain uses TRBV7-9 and TRBJ2-2; TRBD2 agrees at 7 bases. The J segment lost 7 bases and the V segment lost 3 bases, leaving 11 bases of the junction unmatched. Germline V CDR1 and CDR2: SEHNR, FQNEAQ (reference sequence). The CDR3 contains 16 residues. Here the CDR3 DNA reads TGTGCCAGCAGCTTTGGAGCGGGAAATGGAAACGGGGAGCTGTTTTTT. It yields the protein CASSFGAGNGNGELFF.

J is TRBJ1-2 and V is TRBV11-2; D unclear. This CDR3 has 13 amino acids. The germline gives CDR1 SGHAT, CDR2 FQNNGV. V was clipped by 3 bases and J by 7 bases, with 12 bases between them. CDR3 DNA sequence: TGTGCCAGCAGCTTGGGGAGGGTATCTGGCTACACCTTC. Its protein product is CASSLGRVSGYTF.

This clone occurred once. This chain joins TRBV21-1 and TRBJ2-7. TRBV21-1 is described as a pseudogene. The CDR3 totals 11 residues. CDR3 nucleotide sequence: TGTGCCAGCAGCCAAGGATACGAGCAGTACTTC. The encoded protein is CASSQGYEQYF.

This chain connects TRBV4-3 to TRBJ2-1; 8 bases agree with TRBD1. With 4 bases clipped from V and 1 base from J, the junction kept 3 bases outside the gene matches. Germline values: CDR1 LGHNA, CDR2 YSLEER. This CDR3 is built from 15 residues. Here the CDR3 DNA reads TGCGCCAGCAGCCTTGACAGGGGTTCCTACAATGAGCAGTTCTTC. This encodes CASSLDRGSYNEQFF.

The CDR3 DNA reads TGTGCCAGCAGTGAAGTAATCAGGGGACGCGAGCAGTACTTC. Protein: CASSEVIRGREQYF. The chain recombines TRBV6-1 with TRBJ2-7, with D maybe TRBD1 (6 bases). Looked up from germline, CDR1 is MNHNS and CDR2 is SASEGT. The V gene lost 1 base and the J gene lost 6 bases, with 13 bases spanning the gap. The CDR3 runs to 14 residues.

The V and J genes are TRBV29-1 and TRBJ2-1; the D is unclear. Germline CDR1 and CDR2: SQVTM and ANQGSEA. Trimming removed 7 bases from V and 10 bases from J, with 11 bases in between. The CDR3 is 10 amino acids. The CDR3 loop is CSAFLGEQFF. The CDR3, as DNA: TGCAGCGCCTTCCTCGGGGAGCAGTTCTTC.

This rearrangement joins TRBV28 to TRBJ2-3; 7 bases align to TRBD2. The J segment lost 5 bases and the V segment lost 1 base, leaving 15 bases of the junction unmatched. This CDR3 is 18 amino acids long. The germline V gene has CDR1 MDHEN and CDR2 SYDVKM. Here the CDR3 reads CASSLFGGTGGNLDTQYF. The CDR3 DNA reads TGTGCCAGCAGTTTATTTGGTGGAACCGGGGGGAATTTAGATACGCAGTATTTT.

The chain combines TRBV29-1 with TRBJ2-7; 11 bases are a match to TRBD1. The junction had 6 bases not matched to a gene; V was cut back by 3 bases and J by 5 bases. There are 14 residues in the CDR3. The germline gives CDR1 SQVTM, CDR2 ANQGSEA. CDR3: CSVEPGTGGHEQYF. The DNA of the CDR3 is TGCAGCGTTGAGCCCGGGACAGGGGGACACGAGCAGTACTTC.